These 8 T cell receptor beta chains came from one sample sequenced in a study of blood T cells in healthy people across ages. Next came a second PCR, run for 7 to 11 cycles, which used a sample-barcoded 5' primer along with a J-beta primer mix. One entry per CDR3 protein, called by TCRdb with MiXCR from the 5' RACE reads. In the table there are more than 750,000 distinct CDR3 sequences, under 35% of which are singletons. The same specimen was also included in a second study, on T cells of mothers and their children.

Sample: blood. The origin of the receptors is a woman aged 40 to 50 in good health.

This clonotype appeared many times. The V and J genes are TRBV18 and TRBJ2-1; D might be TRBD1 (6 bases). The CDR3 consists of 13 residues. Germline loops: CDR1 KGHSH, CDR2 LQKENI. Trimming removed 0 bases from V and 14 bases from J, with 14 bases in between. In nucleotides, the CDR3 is TGTGCCAGCTCACCACCGAGTTCAGGGGTGGAGTTCTTC. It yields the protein CASSPPSSGVEFF.

Written as DNA, the CDR3 is TGCAGTGCCCCGGGGGGGGGGAACACAGATACGCAGTATTTT. Translated: CSAPGGGNTDTQYF. This rearrangement joins TRBV20-1 to TRBJ2-3; TRBD2 matches at 8 bases. The germline V gene has CDR1 DFQATT and CDR2 SNEGSKA (reference sequence). With V trimmed by 6 bases and J by 2 bases, 7 bases remained unmatched. CDR3 length equals 14 residues.

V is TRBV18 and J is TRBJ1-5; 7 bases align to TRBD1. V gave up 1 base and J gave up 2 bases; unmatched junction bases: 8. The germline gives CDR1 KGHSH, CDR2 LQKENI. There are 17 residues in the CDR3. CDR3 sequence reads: CASSPLRQGSGNQPQHF. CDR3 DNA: TGTGCCAGCTCACCACTCCGACAGGGTTCGGGCAATCAGCCCCAGCATTTT.

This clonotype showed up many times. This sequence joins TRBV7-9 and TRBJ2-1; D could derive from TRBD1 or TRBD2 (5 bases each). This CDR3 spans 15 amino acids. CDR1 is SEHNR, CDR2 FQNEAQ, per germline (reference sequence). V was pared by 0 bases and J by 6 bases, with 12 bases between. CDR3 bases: TGTGCCAGCAGCTTAGCTGGGGGAAGAGGCAATGAGCAGTTCTTC. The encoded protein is CASSLAGGRGNEQFF.

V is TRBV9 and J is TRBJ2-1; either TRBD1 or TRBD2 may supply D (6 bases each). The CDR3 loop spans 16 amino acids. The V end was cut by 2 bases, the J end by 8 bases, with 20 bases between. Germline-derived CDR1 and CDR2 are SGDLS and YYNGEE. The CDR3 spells CASSVVRDSRGDEQFF. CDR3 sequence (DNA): TGTGCCAGCAGCGTGGTTAGGGACTCAAGGGGGGATGAGCAGTTCTTC.

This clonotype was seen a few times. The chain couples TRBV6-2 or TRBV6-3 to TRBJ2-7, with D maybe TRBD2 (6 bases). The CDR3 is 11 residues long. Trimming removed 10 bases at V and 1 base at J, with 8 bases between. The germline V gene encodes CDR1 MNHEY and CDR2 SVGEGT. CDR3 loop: CAIGGSYEQYF. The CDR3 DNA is TGTGCCATTGGAGGGTCCTACGAGCAGTACTTC.

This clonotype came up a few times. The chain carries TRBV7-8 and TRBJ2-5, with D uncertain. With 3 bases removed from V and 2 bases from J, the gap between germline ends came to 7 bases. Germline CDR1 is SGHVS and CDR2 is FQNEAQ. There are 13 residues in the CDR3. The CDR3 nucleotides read TGTGCCAGCAGCTTCTGGCGACAAGAGACCCAGTACTTC. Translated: CASSFWRQETQYF.

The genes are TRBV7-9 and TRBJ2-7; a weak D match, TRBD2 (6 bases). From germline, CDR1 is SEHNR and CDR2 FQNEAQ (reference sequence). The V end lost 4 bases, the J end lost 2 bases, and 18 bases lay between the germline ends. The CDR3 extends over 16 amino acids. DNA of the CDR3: TGTGCCAGCAGCTCCAGGGTGGGGGGAAGGACCTACGAGCAGTACTTC. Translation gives CASSSRVGGRTYEQYF.